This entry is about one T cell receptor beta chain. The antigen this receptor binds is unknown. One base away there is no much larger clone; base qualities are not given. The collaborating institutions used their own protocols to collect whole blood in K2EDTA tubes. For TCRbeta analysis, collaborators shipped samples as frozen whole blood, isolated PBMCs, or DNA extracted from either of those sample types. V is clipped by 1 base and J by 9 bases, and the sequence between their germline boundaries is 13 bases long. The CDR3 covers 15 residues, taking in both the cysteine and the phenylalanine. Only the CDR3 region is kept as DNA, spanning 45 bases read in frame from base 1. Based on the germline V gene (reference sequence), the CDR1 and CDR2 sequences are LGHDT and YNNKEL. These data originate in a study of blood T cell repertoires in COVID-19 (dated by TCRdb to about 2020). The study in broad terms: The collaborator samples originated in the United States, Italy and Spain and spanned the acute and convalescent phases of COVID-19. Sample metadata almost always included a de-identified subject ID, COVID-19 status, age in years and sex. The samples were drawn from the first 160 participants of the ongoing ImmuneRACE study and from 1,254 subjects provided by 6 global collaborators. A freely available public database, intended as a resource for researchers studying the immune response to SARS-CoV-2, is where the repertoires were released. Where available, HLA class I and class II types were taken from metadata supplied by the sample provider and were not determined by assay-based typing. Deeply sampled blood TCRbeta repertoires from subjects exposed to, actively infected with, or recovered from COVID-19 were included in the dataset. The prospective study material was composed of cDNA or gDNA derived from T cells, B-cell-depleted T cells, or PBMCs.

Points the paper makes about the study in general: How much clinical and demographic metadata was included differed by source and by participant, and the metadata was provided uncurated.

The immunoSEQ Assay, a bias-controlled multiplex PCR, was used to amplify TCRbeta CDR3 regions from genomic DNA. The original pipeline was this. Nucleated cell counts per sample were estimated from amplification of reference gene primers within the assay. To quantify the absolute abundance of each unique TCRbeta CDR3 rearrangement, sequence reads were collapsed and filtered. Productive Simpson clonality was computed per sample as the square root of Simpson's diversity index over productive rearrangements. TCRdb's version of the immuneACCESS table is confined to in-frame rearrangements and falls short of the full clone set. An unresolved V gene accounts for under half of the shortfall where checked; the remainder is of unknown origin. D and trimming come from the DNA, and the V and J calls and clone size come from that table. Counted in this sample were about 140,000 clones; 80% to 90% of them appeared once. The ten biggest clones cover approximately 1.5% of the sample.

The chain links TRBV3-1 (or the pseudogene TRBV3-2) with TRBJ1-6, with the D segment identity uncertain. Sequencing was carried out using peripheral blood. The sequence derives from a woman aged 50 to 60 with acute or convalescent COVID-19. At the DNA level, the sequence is TGTGCCAGCAGCCAAGGATACAGATACAGTTCACCCCTCCACTTT. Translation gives CASSQGYRYSSPLHF.